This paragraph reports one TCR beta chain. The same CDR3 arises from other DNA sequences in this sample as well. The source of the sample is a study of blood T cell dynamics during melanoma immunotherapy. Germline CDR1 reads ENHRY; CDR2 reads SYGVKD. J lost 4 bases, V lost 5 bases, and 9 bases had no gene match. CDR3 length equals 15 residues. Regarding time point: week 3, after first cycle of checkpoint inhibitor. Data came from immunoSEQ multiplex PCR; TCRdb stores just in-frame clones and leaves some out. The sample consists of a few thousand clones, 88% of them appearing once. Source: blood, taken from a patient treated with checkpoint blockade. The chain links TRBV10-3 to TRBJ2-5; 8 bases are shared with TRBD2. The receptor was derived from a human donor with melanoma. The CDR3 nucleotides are TGTGCCATCAGTTCGGGGGGGCAGTGGGGAGAGACCCAGTACTTC. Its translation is CAISSGGQWGETQYF.